These 18 T cell receptor beta chains share one sample of origin, sequenced in a study of neurological immune-mediated disorders. TCRdb analysed the 5' RACE reads with MiXCR anew, one entry per CDR3 protein. The sample lists some 61,000 distinct CDR3 sequences, about 4.2% occurring once. Specimen: PBMCs. The receptors come from a man in his thirties or forties with multiple sclerosis.

In this sample, this clonotype turned up many times. The V gene is TRBV6-6, the J gene TRBJ2-7; D assignment may be TRBD1 or TRBD2 (6 bases each). Germline V CDR1 and CDR2: MNHNY, SVGAGI (reference sequence). This CDR3 has 13 residues. V lost 8 bases and J lost 7, with 18 bases in between. The CDR3 DNA sequence: TGTGCCAGCGGCCGACAGGCTGGGGGGGAGCAGTACTTC. Its translation is CASGRQAGGEQYF.

As for this clonotype: Germline is not matched at one junction end, which may reflect a read error. The genes are TRBV4-1 and TRBJ1-5; D is undetermined. Germline V gene data show CDR1 as MGHRA and CDR2 as YSYEKL. CDR3 length: 13 amino acids. For the CDR3, the DNA is TGCGCCAGCAGCCATGGGAACTATCAGCCCCAGAATTTT. Protein product: CASSHGNYQPQNF.

This clonotype was seen ten or more times. V and J are TRBV5-8 and TRBJ2-7, with 9 bases that match TRBD2. Trimming took 2 bases from V and 2 from J; bases not matched to a gene: 5. Germline CDR1 SGHTS, CDR2 YDEGEE. The CDR3 is 15 residues long. CDR3 nucleotides: TGTGCCAGCAGCTTCCCGAGCGGGGGGACCTACGAGCAGTACTTC. Translation gives CASSFPSGGTYEQYF.

This clonotype was seen ten or more times. The chain is built from TRBV5-1 and TRBJ2-2, with TRBD2 matching over 8 bases. Germline-derived CDR1 and CDR2 are SGHRS and YFSETQ. The CDR3 extends over 16 amino acids. V dropped 2 bases and J dropped 5; count of bases not matched to a gene: 8. The CDR3 region has the DNA TGCGCCAGCAGCTTTGGGACTAGGGGATGGACCGGGGAGCTGTTTTTT. This codes for CASSFGTRGWTGELFF.

This clonotype was observed many times. This chain connects TRBV5-1 to TRBJ1-1, with 7 bases aligning to TRBD1. The CDR3 runs 13 residues. Per germline, CDR1 SGHRS and CDR2 YFSETQ. V lost 4 bases to trimming and J lost 5 bases; unmatched junction nucleotides: 5. The CDR3 sequence is CASSRGTVTEAFF. The CDR3 coding sequence is TGCGCCAGCAGCCGCGGGACAGTAACTGAAGCTTTCTTT.

This clonotype showed up many times. This chain joins TRBV7-9 and TRBJ1-3; no clear D. Germline assignment: CDR1 SEHNR and CDR2 FQNEAQ (reference sequence). The V end lost 5 bases, the J end lost 2 bases, and 7 bases lay between the germline ends. The CDR3 contains 13 residues. CDR3 DNA sequence: TGTGCCAGCAGCAAGGCTGCTGGAAACACCATATATTTT. As protein: CASSKAAGNTIYF.

Ten or more counts support this clonotype. The gene calls are TRBV20-1 and TRBJ2-7; a weak D match, TRBD1 (6 bases). With 3 bases removed from V and 1 base from J, the gap between germline ends came to 13 bases. The germline CDR1 and CDR2 sequences are DFQATT and SNEGSKA (reference sequence). The CDR3 is made up of 14 amino acids. The CDR3 DNA reads as TGCAGTGCTAGCGGCAGGGGCCTATCCTACGAGCAGTACTTC. Amino acids: CSASGRGLSYEQYF.

At least ten counts were recorded for this clonotype. The chain combines TRBV5-5 with TRBJ2-1; D possibly matches TRBD1 or TRBD2 (5 bases each). CDR1 is SGHKS, CDR2 YYEKEE, per germline (reference sequence). The CDR3 runs to 13 residues. Trimming removed 3 bases from V and 3 bases from J, with 7 bases in between. The CDR3 DNA follows: TGTGCCAGCAGCTGGGACGGCTACAATGAGCAGTTCTTC. As protein: CASSWDGYNEQFF.

Many counts were recorded for this clonotype. DNA for the CDR3: TGCAGTGCTAGAGTAGCGGGGGTACAAGAGACCCAGTACTTC. Encoded protein: CSARVAGVQETQYF. The J gene is TRBJ2-5, the V gene TRBV20-1; 9 bases are shared with TRBD2. The CDR3 length is 14 residues. Germline CDR1 is DFQATT and CDR2 is SNEGSKA (reference sequence). The J segment lost 2 bases and the V segment lost 1 base, leaving 2 bases of the junction unmatched.

Ten or more counts support this clonotype. The rearrangement joins TRBV5-1 to TRBJ1-1; D gene unclear. The CDR3 has 12 amino acids. Germline V gene data show CDR1 as SGHRS and CDR2 as YFSETQ. Trimming left V 1 base short and J 6 bases short, with 7 bases between. The chain's CDR3 is CASSLHGAEAFF. In DNA form, the CDR3 reads TGCGCCAGCAGCTTGCACGGGGCTGAAGCTTTCTTT. Combining the CDR3 with reference TRBV5-1 and TRBJ1-1 gives the whole variable domain KAGVTQTPRYLIKTRGQQVTLSCSPISGHRSVSWYQQTPGQGLQFLFEYFSETQRNKGNFPGRFSGRQFSNSRSEMNVSTLELGDSALYLCASSLHGAEAFFGQGTRLTVV.

This clonotype was counted many times. V usage is TRBV10-3 and J usage is TRBJ1-5; D not certain. V lost 0 bases and J lost 5, with 8 bases in between. Per germline, CDR1 ENHRY and CDR2 SYGVKD. There are 14 residues in the CDR3. The CDR3 sequence is CAISESSGDQPQHF. DNA of the CDR3: TGTGCCATCAGTGAGTCGAGCGGGGATCAGCCCCAGCATTTT.

This clonotype was recorded many times. This chain connects TRBV27 to TRBJ2-7; 8 bases line up with TRBD1. Germline V gives CDR1 MNHEY, CDR2 SMNVEV (reference sequence). After removal of 0 bases from V and 3 bases from J, the junction contained 13 bases not matched to a gene. The CDR3 runs to 18 residues. CDR3 residues: CASSLSKDRAQSFYEQYF. As DNA, the CDR3 is TGTGCCAGCAGTTTATCGAAGGACAGGGCTCAGTCGTTCTACGAGCAGTACTTC.

This clonotype was counted many times. This sequence joins TRBV12-3 or TRBV12-4 and TRBJ1-1; perhaps TRBD1 as D (6 bases). CDR3 length: 12 residues. The germline V and J ends were trimmed by 6 bases and 9 bases, with 14 bases remaining between them. Here the CDR3 DNA reads TGTGCCAGCAGCCGCGCAGGGGTAAAAGCTTTCTTT. The encoded protein is CASSRAGVKAFF.

Many counts were recorded for this clonotype. The rearrangement links TRBV4-1 to TRBJ2-1; 7 bases map to TRBD2. Trimming removed 4 bases from V and 7 bases from J; junction bases left unmatched: 7. The germline V gene has CDR1 MGHRA and CDR2 YSYEKL. CDR3 length: 14 residues. CDR3 nucleotides: TGCGCCAGCAGCCCAGCGGGGACCAGGAATGAGCAGTTCTTC. Amino acid sequence: CASSPAGTRNEQFF.

The table lists this clonotype with many counts. The chain combines TRBV7-2 with TRBJ2-1; D is perhaps TRBD1 or TRBD2 (5 bases each). Trimming cost V 3 bases and J 1 base, with 10 bases left between them. The CDR3 runs 15 residues. Germline-derived CDR1 and CDR2 are SGHTA and FQGNSA. CDR3 protein: CASSFAGSSYNEQFF. DNA of the CDR3: TGTGCCAGCAGCTTCGCAGGGAGTTCCTACAATGAGCAGTTCTTC.

This clonotype occurred many times. The V and J genes are TRBV2 and TRBJ2-1; 14 positions match TRBD2. The CDR3 is 14 amino acids. Germline V gene sequence: CDR1 SNHLY, CDR2 FYNNEI. The V and J ends lost 3 bases and 9 bases, in that order; junction bases with no gene match: 1. The CDR3 protein is CASSETSGGAEQFF. CDR3 in DNA: TGTGCCAGCAGTGAGACTAGCGGGGGGGCTGAGCAGTTCTTC.

This clonotype has more than one count but fewer than ten. The chain joins TRBV6-5 to TRBJ2-6; TRBD1 agrees at 9 bases. Germline trimming cut 7 bases from V and 2 bases from J; bases unmatched to any gene: 3. This CDR3 has 15 residues. Germline-derived CDR1 and CDR2 are MNHEY and SVGAGI. The CDR3 reads CASKDRGPGANVLTF. The CDR3 region has the DNA TGTGCCAGCAAGGACAGGGGACCTGGGGCCAACGTCCTGACTTTC.

Ten or more counts support this clonotype. The V and J genes are TRBV15 and TRBJ1-2; no clear D gene. The V end lost 1 base, the J end lost 10 bases, and 10 bases lay between the germline ends. The CDR3 is made up of 12 amino acids. CDR1 and CDR2 (germline): LNHNV, YYDKDF (reference sequence). The CDR3 DNA reads as TGTGCCACCAGCAGAGGTGCTGGGTTCTACACCTTC. Its translation: CATSRGAGFYTF.